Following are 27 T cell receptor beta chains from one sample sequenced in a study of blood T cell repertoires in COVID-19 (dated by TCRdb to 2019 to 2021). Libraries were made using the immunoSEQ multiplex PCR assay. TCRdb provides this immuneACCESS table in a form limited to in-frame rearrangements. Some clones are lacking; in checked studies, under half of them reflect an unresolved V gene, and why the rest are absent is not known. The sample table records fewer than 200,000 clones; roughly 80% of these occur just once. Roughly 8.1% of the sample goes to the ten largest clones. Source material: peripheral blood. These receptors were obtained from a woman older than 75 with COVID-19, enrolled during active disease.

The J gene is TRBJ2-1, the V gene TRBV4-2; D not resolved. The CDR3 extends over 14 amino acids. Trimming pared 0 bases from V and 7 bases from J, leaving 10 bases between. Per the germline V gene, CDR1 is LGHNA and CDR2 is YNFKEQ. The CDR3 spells CASSQDRQVNEQFF. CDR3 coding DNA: TGTGCCAGCAGCCAAGATAGGCAGGTAAATGAGCAGTTCTTC.

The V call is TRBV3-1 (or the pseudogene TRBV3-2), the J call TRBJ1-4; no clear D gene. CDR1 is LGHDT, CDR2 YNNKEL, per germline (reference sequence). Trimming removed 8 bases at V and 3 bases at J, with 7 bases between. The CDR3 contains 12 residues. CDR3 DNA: TGTGCCAGCGGTAGTGCTAATGAAAAACTGTTTTTT. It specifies CASGSANEKLFF.

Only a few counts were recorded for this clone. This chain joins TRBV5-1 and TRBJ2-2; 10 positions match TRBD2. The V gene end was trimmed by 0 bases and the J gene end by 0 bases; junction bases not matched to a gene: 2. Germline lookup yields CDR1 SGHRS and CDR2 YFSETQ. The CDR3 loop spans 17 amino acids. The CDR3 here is CASSLVLAGANTGELFF. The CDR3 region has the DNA TGCGCCAGCAGCTTGGTCCTAGCGGGAGCGAACACCGGGGAGCTGTTTTTT.

CDR3 in DNA: TGTGCCAGCAGCCAGGTACCCGGGGAGCTGTTTTTT. This sequence encodes CASSQVPGELFF. The chain employs TRBV5-6 and TRBJ2-2; no firm D call. V was trimmed by 4 bases and J by 6 bases, leaving 7 bases between them. This CDR3 region has 12 residues. Germline V gene data show CDR1 as SGHDT and CDR2 as YYEEEE.

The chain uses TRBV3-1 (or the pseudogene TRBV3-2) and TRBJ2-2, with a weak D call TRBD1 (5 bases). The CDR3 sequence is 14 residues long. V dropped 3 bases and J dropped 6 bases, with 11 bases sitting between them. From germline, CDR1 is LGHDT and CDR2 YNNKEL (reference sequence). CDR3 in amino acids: CASSQPGSAGELFF. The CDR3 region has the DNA TGTGCCAGCAGCCAGCCAGGGTCAGCCGGGGAGCTGTTTTTT.

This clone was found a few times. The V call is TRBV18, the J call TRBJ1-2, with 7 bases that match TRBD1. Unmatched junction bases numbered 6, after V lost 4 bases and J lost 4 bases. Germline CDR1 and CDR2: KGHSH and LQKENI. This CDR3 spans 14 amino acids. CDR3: CASSRDSDVYGYTF. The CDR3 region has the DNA TGTGCCAGCTCACGGGACAGTGATGTCTATGGCTACACCTTC.

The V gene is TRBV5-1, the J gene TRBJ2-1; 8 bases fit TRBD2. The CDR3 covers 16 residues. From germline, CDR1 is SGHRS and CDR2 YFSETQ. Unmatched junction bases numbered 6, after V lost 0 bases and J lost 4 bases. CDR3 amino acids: CASSLATSGRYNEQFF. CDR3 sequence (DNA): TGCGCCAGCAGCTTGGCTACTAGCGGACGTTACAATGAGCAGTTCTTC.

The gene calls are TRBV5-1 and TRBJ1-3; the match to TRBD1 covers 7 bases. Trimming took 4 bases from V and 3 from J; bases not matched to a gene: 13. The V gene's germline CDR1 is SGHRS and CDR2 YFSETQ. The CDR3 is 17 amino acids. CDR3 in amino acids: CASSRGQPVSFGNTIYF. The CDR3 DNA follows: TGCGCCAGCAGCCGGGGACAGCCCGTATCTTTTGGAAACACCATATATTTT.

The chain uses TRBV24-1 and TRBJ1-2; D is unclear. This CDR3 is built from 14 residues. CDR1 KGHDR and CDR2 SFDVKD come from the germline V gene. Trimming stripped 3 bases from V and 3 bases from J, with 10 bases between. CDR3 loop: CATSDQFRDYGYTF. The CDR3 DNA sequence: TGTGCCACCAGTGATCAATTTCGGGACTATGGCTACACCTTC.

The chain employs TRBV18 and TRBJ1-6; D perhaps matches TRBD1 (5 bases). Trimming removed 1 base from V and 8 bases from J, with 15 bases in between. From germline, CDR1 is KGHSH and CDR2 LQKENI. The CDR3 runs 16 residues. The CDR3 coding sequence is TGTGCCAGCTCACCACAGCTGACAGATTCCTATTCACCCCTCCACTTT. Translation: CASSPQLTDSYSPLHF.

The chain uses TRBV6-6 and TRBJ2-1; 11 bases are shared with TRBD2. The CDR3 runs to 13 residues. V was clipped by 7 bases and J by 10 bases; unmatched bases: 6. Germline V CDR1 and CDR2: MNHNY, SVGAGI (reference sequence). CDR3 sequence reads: CASTLTSGVEQFF. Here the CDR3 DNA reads TGTGCCAGCACGCTGACTAGCGGGGTAGAGCAGTTCTTC.

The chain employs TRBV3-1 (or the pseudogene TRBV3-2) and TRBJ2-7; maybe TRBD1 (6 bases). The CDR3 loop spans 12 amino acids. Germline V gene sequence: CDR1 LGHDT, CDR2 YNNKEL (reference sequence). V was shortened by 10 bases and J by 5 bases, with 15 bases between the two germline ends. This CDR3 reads CATGGGAHEQYF. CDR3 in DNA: TGTGCCACTGGGGGCGGCGCCCACGAGCAGTACTTC.

Here the CDR3 DNA reads TGCGCCAGCAGTGGGTTTGGCCCCTACCGGGATCAGCCCCAGCATTTT. Its protein is CASSGFGPYRDQPQHF. This rearrangement joins TRBV10-2 to TRBJ1-5; no firm D call. CDR1 and CDR2 from the germline V gene are WSHSY and SAAADI. The CDR3 spans 16 residues. V lost 4 bases and J 5 bases, leaving 18 bases between the germline ends.

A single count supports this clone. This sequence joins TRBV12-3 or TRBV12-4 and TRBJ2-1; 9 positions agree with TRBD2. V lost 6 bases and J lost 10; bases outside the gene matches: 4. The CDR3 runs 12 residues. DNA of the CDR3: TGTGCCAGCAGACTTAGCGGGGGAGAGCAGTTCTTC. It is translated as CASRLSGGEQFF.

CDR3: CASSYAGAGWETQYF. CDR3 coding DNA: TGTGCCAGCAGTTACGCAGGGGCAGGGTGGGAGACCCAGTACTTC. The chain links TRBV6-5 to TRBJ2-5; D is perhaps TRBD1 (6 bases). Trimming left V 2 bases short and J 5 bases short, with 15 bases between. CDR1 and CDR2 (germline): MNHEY, SVGAGI. This CDR3 has 15 residues.

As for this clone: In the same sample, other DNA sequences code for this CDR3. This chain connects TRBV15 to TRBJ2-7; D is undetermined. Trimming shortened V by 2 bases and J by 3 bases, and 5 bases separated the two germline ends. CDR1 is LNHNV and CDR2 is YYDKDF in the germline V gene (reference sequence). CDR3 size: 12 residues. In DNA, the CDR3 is TGTGCCACCAGCAGACCGGGCTACGAGCAGTACTTC. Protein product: CATSRPGYEQYF.

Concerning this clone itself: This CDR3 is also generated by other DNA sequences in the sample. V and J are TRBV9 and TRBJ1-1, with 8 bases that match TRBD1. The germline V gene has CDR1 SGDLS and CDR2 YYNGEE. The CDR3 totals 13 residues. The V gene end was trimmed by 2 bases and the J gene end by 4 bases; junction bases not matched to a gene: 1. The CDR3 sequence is CASSVTGGTEAFF. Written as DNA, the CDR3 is TGTGCCAGCAGCGTTACAGGGGGCACTGAAGCTTTCTTT.

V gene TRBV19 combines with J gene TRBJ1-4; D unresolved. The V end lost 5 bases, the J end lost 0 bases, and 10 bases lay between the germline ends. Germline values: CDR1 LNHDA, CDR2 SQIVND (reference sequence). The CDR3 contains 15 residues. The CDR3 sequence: CASSLRRATNEKLFF. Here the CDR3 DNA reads TGTGCCAGTAGTCTTCGTCGTGCAACTAATGAAAAACTGTTTTTT.

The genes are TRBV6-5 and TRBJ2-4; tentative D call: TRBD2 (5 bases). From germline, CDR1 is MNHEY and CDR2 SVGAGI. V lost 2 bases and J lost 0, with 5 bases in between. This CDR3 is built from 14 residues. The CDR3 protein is CASSYGRAKNIQYF. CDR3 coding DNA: TGTGCCAGCAGTTACGGGAGAGCCAAAAACATTCAGTACTTC.

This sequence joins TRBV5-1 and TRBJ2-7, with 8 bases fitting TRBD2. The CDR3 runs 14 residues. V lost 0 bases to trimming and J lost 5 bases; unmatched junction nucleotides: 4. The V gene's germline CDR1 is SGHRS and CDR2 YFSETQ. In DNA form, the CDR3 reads TGCGCCAGCAGCTTGGGACTAGCGTCGGACGAGCAGTACTTC. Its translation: CASSLGLASDEQYF. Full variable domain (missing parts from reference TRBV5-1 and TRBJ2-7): KAGVTQTPRYLIKTRGQQVTLSCSPISGHRSVSWYQQTPGQGLQFLFEYFSETQRNKGNFPGRFSGRQFSNSRSEMNVSTLELGDSALYLCASSLGLASDEQYFGPGTRLTVT.

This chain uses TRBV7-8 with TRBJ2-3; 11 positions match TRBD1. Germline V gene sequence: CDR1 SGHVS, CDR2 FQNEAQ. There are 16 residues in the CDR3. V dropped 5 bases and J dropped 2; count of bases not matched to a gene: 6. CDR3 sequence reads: CASSPRDRGFTDTQYF. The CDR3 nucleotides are TGTGCCAGCAGCCCCCGGGACAGGGGGTTCACAGATACGCAGTATTTT.

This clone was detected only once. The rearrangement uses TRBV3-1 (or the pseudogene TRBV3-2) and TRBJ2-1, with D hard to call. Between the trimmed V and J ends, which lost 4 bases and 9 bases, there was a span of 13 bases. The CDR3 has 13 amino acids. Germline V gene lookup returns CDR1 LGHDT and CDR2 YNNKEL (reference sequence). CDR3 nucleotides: TGTGCCAGCAGCCTTTCCACGCGAGGTGAGCAGTTCTTC. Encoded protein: CASSLSTRGEQFF.

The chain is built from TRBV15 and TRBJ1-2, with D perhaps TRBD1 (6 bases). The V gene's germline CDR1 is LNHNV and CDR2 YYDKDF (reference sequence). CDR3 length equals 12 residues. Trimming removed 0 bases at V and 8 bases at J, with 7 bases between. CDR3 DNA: TGTGCCACCAGCAGAGACGGGACAGGCTACACCTTC. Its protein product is CATSRDGTGYTF.

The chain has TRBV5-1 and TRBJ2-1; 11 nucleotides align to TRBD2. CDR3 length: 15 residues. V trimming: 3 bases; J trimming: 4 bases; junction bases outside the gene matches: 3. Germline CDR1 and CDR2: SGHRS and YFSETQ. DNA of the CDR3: TGCGCCAGCAGCTCCGGGACTAGCGGATACAATGAGCAGTTCTTC. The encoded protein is CASSSGTSGYNEQFF. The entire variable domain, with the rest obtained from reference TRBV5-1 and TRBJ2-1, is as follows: KAGVTQTPRYLIKTRGQQVTLSCSPISGHRSVSWYQQTPGQGLQFLFEYFSETQRNKGNFPGRFSGRQFSNSRSEMNVSTLELGDSALYLCASSSGTSGYNEQFFGPGTRLTVL.

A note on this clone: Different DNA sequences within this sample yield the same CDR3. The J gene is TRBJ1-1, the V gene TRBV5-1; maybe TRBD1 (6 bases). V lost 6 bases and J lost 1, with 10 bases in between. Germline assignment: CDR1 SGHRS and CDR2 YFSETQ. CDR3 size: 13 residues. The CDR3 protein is CASTSQGNTEAFF. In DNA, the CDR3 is TGCGCCAGCACCTCACAGGGGAACACTGAAGCTTTCTTT. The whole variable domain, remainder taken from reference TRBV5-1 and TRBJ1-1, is KAGVTQTPRYLIKTRGQQVTLSCSPISGHRSVSWYQQTPGQGLQFLFEYFSETQRNKGNFPGRFSGRQFSNSRSEMNVSTLELGDSALYLCASTSQGNTEAFFGQGTRLTVV.

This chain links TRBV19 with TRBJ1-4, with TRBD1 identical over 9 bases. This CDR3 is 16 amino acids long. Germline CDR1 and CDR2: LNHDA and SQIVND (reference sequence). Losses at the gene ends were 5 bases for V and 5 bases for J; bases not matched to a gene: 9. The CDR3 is CASSSRGGTGNEKLFF. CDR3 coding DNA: TGTGCCAGTAGTTCAAGAGGCGGGACAGGGAATGAAAAACTGTTTTTT.

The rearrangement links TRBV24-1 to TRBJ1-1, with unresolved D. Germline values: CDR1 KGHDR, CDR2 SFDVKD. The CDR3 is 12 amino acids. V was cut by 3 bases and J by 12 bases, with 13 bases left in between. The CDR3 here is CATSDPETATFF. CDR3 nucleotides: TGTGCCACCAGTGATCCGGAGACGGCTACTTTCTTT.